This T cell receptor (beta chain) was recorded in a study of OX40 agonist ivuxolimab in advanced cancers. Study-wide findings and caveats: Among the least clonally expanded were partial responders at 0.1-3.0 mg/kg.

TCRdb's copy holds only in-frame clones and misses some; the assay was immunoSEQ multiplex PCR. The top ten clones hold 2.5% to 3.5% of a sample with over 45,000 clones, nearly 85% of them seen once. Regarding this clone: Its antigen is undetermined.

This CDR3 spans 14 amino acids. V was trimmed by 5 bases and J by 4 bases, leaving 14 bases between them. Germline CDR1 is MNHEY and CDR2 is SVGAGI. The J gene is TRBJ1-2, the V gene TRBV6-5, with D tentatively TRBD1 (6 bases). The receptor's source is an adult with an advanced solid tumor such as melanoma, head and neck, liver or kidney cancer. The material sequenced was CD4+ or CD8+ T cells sorted from blood, taken in a trial of the OX40 agonist ivuxolimab. CDR3 protein: CASSENPQGYGYTF. The CDR3 coding sequence is TGTGCCAGCAGTGAAAACCCACAGGGCTATGGCTACACCTTC.